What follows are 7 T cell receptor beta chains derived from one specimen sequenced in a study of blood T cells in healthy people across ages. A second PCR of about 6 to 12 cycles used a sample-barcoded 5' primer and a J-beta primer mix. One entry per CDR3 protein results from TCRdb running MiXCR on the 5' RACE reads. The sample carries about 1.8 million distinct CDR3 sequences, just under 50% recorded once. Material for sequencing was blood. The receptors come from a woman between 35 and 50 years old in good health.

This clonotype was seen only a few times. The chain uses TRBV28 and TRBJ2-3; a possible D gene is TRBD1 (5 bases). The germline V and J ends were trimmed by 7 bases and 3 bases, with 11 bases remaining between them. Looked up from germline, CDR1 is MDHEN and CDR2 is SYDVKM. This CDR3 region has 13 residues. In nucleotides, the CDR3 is TGTGCCAGCACAGGGCATTTGACAGATACGCAGTATTTT. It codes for CASTGHLTDTQYF.

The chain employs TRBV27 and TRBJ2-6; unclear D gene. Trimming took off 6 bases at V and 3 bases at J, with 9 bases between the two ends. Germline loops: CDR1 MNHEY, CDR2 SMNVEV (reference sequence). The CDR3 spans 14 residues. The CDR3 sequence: CASSFQNGANVLTF. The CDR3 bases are TGTGCCAGCAGCTTCCAAAATGGGGCCAACGTCCTGACTTTC.

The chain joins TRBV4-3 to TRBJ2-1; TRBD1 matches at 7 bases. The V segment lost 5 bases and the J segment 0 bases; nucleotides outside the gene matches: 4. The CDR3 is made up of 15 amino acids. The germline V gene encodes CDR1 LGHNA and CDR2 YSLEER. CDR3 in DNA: TGCGCCAGCAGCGAACAGGGGAGCTCCTACAATGAGCAGTTCTTC. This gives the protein CASSEQGSSYNEQFF.

The CDR3 protein is CASSLAAGSGVRSTQYF. For the CDR3, the DNA is TGTGCCAGCAGCTTAGCGGCGGGTAGCGGGGTTCGTTCTACGCAGTATTTT. The gene calls are TRBV7-6 and TRBJ2-3; 8 positions match TRBD2. V shed 0 bases and J 8 bases; nucleotides not matched to a gene: 13. From germline, CDR1 is SGHVS and CDR2 FNYEAQ. CDR3 length: 17 amino acids.

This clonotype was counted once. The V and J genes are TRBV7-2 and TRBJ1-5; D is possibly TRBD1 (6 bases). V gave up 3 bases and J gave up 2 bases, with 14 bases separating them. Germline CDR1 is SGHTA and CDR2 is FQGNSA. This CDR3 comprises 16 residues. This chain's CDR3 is CASSFRLQGGNQPQHF. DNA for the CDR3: TGTGCCAGCAGCTTCCGACTACAGGGAGGCAATCAGCCCCAGCATTTT.

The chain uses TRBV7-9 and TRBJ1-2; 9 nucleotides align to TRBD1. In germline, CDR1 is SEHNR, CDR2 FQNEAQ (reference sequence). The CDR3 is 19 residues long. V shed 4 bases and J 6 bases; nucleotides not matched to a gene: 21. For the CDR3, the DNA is TGTGCCAGCAGCTCCCTCAGCCGTTGGACAGGGGATGTTATCGATGGCTACACCTTC. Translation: CASSSLSRWTGDVIDGYTF.

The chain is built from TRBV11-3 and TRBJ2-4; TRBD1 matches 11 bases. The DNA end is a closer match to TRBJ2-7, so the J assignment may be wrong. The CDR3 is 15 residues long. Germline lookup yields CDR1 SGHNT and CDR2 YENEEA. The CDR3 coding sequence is TGTGCCAGCAGCCTAGGACAGGGGGCAATCGACGAGCAGTACTTC. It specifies CASSLGQGAIDEQYF.